This T cell receptor beta chain is drawn from a study of regulatory T cells in long-lasting Graves disease. Whole-study results and caveats: Persistent disease samples used TRBV28, TRBJ1-2 and TRBJ2-5 preferentially.

Arm-PCR of CDR3 regions and iRepertoire HTBI primers were used to build TCR beta libraries. MiXCR, applied by TCRdb to the multiplex PCR reads, yields one record per CDR3 protein. The sample records fewer than 450,000 distinct CDR3 sequences, 20% being singletons. A remark on this clonotype: Its antigen remains unidentified.

Documented time point: persistent/refractory GD, antithyroid drugs over 5 years with positive TRAb. Following extraction of RNA from PBMCs, that RNA was used to make the TCR library. Trimming shortened V by 4 bases and J by 4 bases, and 11 bases separated the two germline ends. Germline CDR1 SGHNT, CDR2 YYREEE (reference sequence). This CDR3 comprises 13 residues. This receptor was taken from a female donor with Graves disease. The sample here was peripheral blood mononuclear cells (PBMCs), taken when the disease was refractory, from a patient treated with antithyroid drugs. The chain combines TRBV5-4 with TRBJ2-5; D remains ambiguous. As DNA, the CDR3 is TGTGCCAGCAGCCTACCGGATGGAGAGACCCAGTACTTC. Translated, it gives CASSLPDGETQYF.